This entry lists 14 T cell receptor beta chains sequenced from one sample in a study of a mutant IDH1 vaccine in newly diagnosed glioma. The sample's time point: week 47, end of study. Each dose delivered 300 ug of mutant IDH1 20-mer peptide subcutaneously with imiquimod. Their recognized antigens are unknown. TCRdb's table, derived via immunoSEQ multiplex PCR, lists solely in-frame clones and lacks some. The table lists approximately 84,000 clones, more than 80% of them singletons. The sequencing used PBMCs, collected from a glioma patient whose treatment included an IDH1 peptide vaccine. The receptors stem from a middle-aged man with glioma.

The CDR3 sequence: CASSLAGGNEQFF. CDR3 DNA sequence: TGTGCCAGCTCGCTAGCGGGGGGTAATGAGCAGTTCTTC. The rearrangement joins TRBV6-5 to TRBJ2-1; 11 positions agree with TRBD2. V shed 8 bases and J 7 bases; nucleotides not matched to a gene: 4. The CDR3 totals 13 residues. Germline CDR1 and CDR2: MNHEY and SVGAGI.

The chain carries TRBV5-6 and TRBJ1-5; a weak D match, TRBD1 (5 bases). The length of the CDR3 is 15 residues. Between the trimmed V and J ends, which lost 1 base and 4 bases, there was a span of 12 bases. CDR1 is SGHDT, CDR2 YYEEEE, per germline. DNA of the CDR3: TGTGCCAGCAGCTTGACAGGCTCAGGAAATCAGCCCCAGCATTTT. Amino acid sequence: CASSLTGSGNQPQHF.

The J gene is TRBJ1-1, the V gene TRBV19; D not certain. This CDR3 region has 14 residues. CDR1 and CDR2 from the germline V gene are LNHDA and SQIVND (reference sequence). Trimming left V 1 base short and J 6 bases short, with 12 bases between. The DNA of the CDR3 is TGTGCCAGTAGTATAGGATCCTTGAGCGCTGAAGCTTTCTTT. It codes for CASSIGSLSAEAFF.

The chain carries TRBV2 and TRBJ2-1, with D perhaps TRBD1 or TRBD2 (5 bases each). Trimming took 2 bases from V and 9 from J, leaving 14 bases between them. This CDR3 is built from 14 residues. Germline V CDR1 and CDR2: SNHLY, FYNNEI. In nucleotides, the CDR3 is TGTGCCAGCAGTGAATGGCGGCAGAGGGGTGAGCAGTTCTTC. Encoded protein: CASSEWRQRGEQFF.

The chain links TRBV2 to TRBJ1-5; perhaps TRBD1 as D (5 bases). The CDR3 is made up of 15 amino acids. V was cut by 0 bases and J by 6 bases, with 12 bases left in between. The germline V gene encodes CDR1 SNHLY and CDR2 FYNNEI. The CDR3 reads CASSEAQGWSQPQHF. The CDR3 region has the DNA TGTGCCAGCAGTGAAGCGCAGGGTTGGTCTCAGCCCCAGCATTTT.

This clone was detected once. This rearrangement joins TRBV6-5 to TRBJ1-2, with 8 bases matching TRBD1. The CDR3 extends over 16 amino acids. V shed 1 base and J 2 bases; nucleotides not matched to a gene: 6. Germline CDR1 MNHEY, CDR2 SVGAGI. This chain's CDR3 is CASSYWSTGVNYGYTF. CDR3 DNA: TGTGCCAGCAGTTACTGGTCGACAGGGGTAAACTATGGCTACACCTTC.

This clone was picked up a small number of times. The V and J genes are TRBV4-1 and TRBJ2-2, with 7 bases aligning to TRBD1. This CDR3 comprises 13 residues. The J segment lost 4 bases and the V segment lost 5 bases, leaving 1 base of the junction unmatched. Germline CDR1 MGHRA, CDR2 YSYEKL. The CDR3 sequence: CASSWDSTGELFF. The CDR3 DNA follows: TGCGCCAGCAGCTGGGACAGCACCGGGGAGCTGTTTTTT.

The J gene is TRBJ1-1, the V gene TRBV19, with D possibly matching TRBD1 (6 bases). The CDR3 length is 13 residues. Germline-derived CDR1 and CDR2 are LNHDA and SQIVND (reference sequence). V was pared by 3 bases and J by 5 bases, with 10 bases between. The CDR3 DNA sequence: TGTGCCAGTAGTATGGGCCAGGGGACTGAAGCTTTCTTT. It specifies CASSMGQGTEAFF. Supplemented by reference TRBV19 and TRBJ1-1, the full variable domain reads DGGITQSPKYLFRKEGQNVTLSCEQNLNHDAMYWYRQDPGQGLRLIYYSQIVNDFQKGDIAEGYSVSREKKESFPLTVTSAQKNPTAFYLCASSMGQGTEAFFGQGTRLTVV.

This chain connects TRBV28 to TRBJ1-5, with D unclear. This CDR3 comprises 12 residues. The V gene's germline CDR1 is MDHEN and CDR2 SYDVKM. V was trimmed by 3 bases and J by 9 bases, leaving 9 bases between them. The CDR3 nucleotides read TGTGCCAGCAGTTTTCTATACGGGCCCCAGCATTTT. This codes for CASSFLYGPQHF.

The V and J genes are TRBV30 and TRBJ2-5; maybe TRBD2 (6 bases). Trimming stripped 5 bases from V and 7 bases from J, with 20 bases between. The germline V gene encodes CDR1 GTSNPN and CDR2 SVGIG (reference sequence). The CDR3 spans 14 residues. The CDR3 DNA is TGTGCCTGGGGTCCCGGGGCGGGACCGGGGACCCAGTACTTC. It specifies CAWGPGAGPGTQYF.

This CDR3 reads CASSQRPLGGGNYEQFF. CDR3 sequence (DNA): TGCGCCAGCAGCCAAAGGCCCCTGGGAGGGGGTAATTATGAGCAGTTCTTC. The rearrangement joins TRBV4-1 to TRBJ2-1; D is perhaps TRBD2 (7 bases). Trimming stripped 2 bases from V and 8 bases from J, with 22 bases between. This CDR3 spans 17 amino acids. CDR1 and CDR2 (germline): MGHRA, YSYEKL.

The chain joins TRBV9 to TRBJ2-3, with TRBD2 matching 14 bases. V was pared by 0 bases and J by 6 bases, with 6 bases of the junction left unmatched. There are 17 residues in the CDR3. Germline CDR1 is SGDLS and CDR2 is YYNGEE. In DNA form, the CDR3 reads TGTGCCAGCAGCGTAGTGGGGGGACTAGCGGGAGATGATACGCAGTATTTT. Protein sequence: CASSVVGGLAGDDTQYF.

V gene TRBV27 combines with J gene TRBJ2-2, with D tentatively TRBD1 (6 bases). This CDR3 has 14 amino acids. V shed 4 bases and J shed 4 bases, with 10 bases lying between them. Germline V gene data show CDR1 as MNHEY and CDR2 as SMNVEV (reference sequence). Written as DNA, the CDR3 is TGTGCCAGCAGTTCCGCGACAGGCACCGGGGAGCTGTTTTTT. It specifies CASSSATGTGELFF.

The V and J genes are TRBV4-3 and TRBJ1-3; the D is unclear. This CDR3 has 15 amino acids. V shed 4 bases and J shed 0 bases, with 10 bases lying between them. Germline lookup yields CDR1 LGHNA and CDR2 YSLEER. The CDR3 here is CASSLDGASGNTIYF. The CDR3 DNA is TGCGCCAGCAGCCTGGACGGAGCCTCTGGAAACACCATATATTTT.